The clone carrying this T cell receptor (beta chain) appeared many times. Its antigen is unknown. 5'RACE template switching added a universal primer site and UMIs to TCR cDNA. TCRdb passed the 5' RACE reads through MiXCR, listing each CDR3 protein once. The profile shows some 560,000 distinct CDR3 sequences, around a sixth of them singletons. The data are from a study of T cells after yellow fever vaccination. Study findings and constraints: From the bulk population, abundant clonotypes could contaminate and appear within FACS-sorted repertoires. Although the secondary response was weaker, it peaked faster, at day 5 versus 15. Booster samples showed a return of most primary-vaccination clones (under 97% CD4, approximately 90% CD8).

The CDR3 is made up of 14 amino acids. Trimming shortened V by 4 bases and J by 0 bases, and 10 bases separated the two germline ends. Germline loops: CDR1 SGHRS, CDR2 YFSETQ. The sequences come from PBMCs, collected around 5 days after the first yellow fever vaccination. The source of this sequence is a young man who received the YFV17D yellow fever vaccine. The chain has TRBV5-1 and TRBJ1-1, with D unclear. The CDR3 sequence is CASSPDWMNTEAFF. CDR3 in DNA: TGCGCCAGCAGCCCGGACTGGATGAACACTGAAGCTTTCTTT.